The sequence of this T cell receptor beta chain was determined in a study of post-analysis software for immune sequencing data. The overall study: Both relapsing-remitting and secondary progressive multiple sclerosis featured among the disease courses, as did progressive-relapsing multiple sclerosis. The study's findings and limits: Under F measure analysis, samples from one preparation batch co-clustered strongly. Significantly lower normalized Chao1 diversity was found in patients with multiple sclerosis relative to controls. Comparison of patients with controls showed roughly five TRBV segments more frequent in patients, TRBV5-6, TRBV5-1 and TRBV20-1 among them.

Germline V gene sequence: CDR1 SGHRS, CDR2 YFSETQ. The CDR3 loop spans 12 amino acids. This clonotype was seen more than once but under ten times. Its antigen is as yet unknown. Sequence at one end of the junction differs from germline and may be a read error. The authors incorporated unique molecular identifiers into the TCR beta cDNA libraries. T cells, roughly 0.85 to 10 million of them, yielded roughly 470,000 cDNA molecules. MiXCR was run by TCRdb on the PCR reads, yielding one entry per CDR3 protein. Here the sample spans 700,000 to 800,000 distinct CDR3 sequences, about 27% being singletons. The sample consisted of blood. The chain employs TRBV5-1 and TRBJ2-3, with no clear D. The origin of this receptor is a girl aged 10 to 17 with multiple sclerosis. CDR3 nucleotide sequence: TGCACCAGCAGCCCGCCGTCGGATACGCAGTATTTT. This encodes CTSSPPSDTQYF.